This TCR beta chain was sequenced during a study of blood T cell repertoires in COVID-19. Sequenced by immunoSEQ multiplex PCR; TCRdb stores in-frame clones only, minus some. The sample gives hundreds of thousands of clones, approximately 81% of which show up once; approximately 0.89% is in the top ten. The specimen sequenced was peripheral blood. This sequence originates from a man between 40 and 49 years old with acute or convalescent COVID-19.

CDR3: CASSPGTLPQPQHF. CDR3 nucleotides: TGTGCCAGCTCACCTGGGACATTACCCCAGCCCCAGCATTTT. This rearrangement joins TRBV18 to TRBJ1-5, with a weak D call TRBD1 (6 bases). Trimming removed 3 bases at V and 7 bases at J, with 13 bases between. The CDR3 extends over 14 amino acids. The germline V gene has CDR1 KGHSH and CDR2 LQKENI.